Detailed here is one T cell receptor (beta chain). These data originate in a study of blood T cell repertoires in COVID-19. The overall study: Donors in the United States, Italy and Spain gave samples during acute or convalescent COVID-19. Nucleic acid was either cDNA or gDNA, and it came from T cells, B-cell-depleted T cells, or PBMCs.

As processed by the authors: From reference gene primer amplification, estimates of nucleated cell counts were derived. Assay used: immunoSEQ multiplex PCR; TCRdb lists only in-frame clones, some missing. That table is the source of V, J and clone size, and D and trimming were worked out from the DNA. This table has about 180,000 clones, approximately 85% appearing once. Trimming pared 5 bases from V and 5 bases from J, leaving 10 bases between. This CDR3 comprises 12 residues. From germline, CDR1 is MDHEN and CDR2 SYDVKM. The chain is built from TRBV28 and TRBJ2-7; no clear D. This clonotype originated in a human donor with active or convalescent COVID-19. The donor label of this sample is uncertain. Sequencing input: peripheral blood. As DNA, the CDR3 is TGTGCCAGCAGTCGAGAGGTGAACGAGCAGTACTTC. As protein: CASSREVNEQYF.